Included here is one T cell receptor beta chain sequence, with context. The record originates from a study of blood T cell repertoires in COVID-19. Overall study: Donors in the United States, Italy and Spain gave samples during acute or convalescent COVID-19. Sources were T cells, B-cell-depleted T cells, or PBMCs; the material itself was cDNA or gDNA.

Germline CDR1 is SGHTS and CDR2 is YDEGEE. The germline V and J ends were trimmed by 2 bases and 5 bases, with 8 bases remaining between them. CDR3 length equals 13 residues. Study processing details: Amplified reference gene primers provided the basis for estimating nucleated cell counts. TCRdb keeps only in-frame clones here, not all; method: immunoSEQ multiplex PCR. V, J and clone size are those of that table, while D and trimming were read from the DNA. The sample includes fewer than 250,000 clones, around four fifths of them seen just once. Sequencing input: peripheral blood. This TCR was sampled from a man between 45 and 60 years old with active or convalescent COVID-19. The chain employs TRBV5-8 and TRBJ1-5; D call uncertain. In DNA, the CDR3 is TGTGCCAGCAGCTTTGATGGGCATCAGCCCCAGCATTTT. Translating it yields CASSFDGHQPQHF.